The subject of this entry is one TCR beta chain. This clonotype was seen at least ten times. Its binding antigen is unknown. Qualities for individual bases were not recorded, and no much larger clone is one base off. The sample comes from a study of T cells in Graves' hyperthyroidism and ophthalmopathy (dated by TCRdb to about 2019). The study in broad terms: Peripheral blood samples were taken at the time of initial diagnosis, prior to any treatment. A discovery cohort of about 96 patients, about 40 with Graves' ophthalmopathy and over 55 with stable Graves' hyperthyroidism, was used to find distinguishing TCR V-J signatures. Prospective prediction of ophthalmopathy was tested in an independent validation cohort of approximately 18 hyperthyroidism patients and 15 to 17 patients who later progressed to ophthalmopathy. The approximately 100 discovery patients were randomly split 7:3 into training and test sets. In addition, the study compared T-cell repertoires in thyroid tissue and in blood from about 6 Graves' hyperthyroidism patients. Following sampling, methimazole starting at 30 mg daily was given to hyperthyroidism patients, and high-dose intravenous methylprednisolone was given to ophthalmopathy patients. The paper reports TCR Vbeta CDR3 sequencing of about 140 peripheral blood samples: approximately 43 ophthalmopathy, roughly 80 hyperthyroidism and 17 progressor patients.

Via the germline V gene, CDR1 is MGHDK and CDR2 SYGVNS. The junction shows trimming of 3 bases on V and 4 bases on J, plus 6 bases between the germline ends. The CDR3, from cysteine to phenylalanine, totals 12 residues. Only CDR3 DNA remains: 36 bases, in frame from the first base. In the ophthalmopathy patients, disease was moderately to severely active, with a Clinical Activity Score of 3 or more, a NOSPECS grade of 4 or more, and a duration of less than 3 months. Exclusion was applied to patients with uncontrolled infections, other autoimmune diseases, pregnancy or lactation. Diagnoses were established on the basis of clinical symptoms, serum thyroxine and TRAb, thyroid ultrasound, and orbital computed tomography. Ficoll-Paque density gradient centrifugation was used to isolate PBMCs from about 10 ml of fresh peripheral blood. Trizol reagent was used to extract total RNA, and RNA quality was then checked on an Agilent 2100 Bioanalyzer.

The TCR beta CDR3 regions were amplified from RNA transcripts. A first-round RT-PCR of the TCR CDR3 used the HTBI primer set with the Qiagen OneStep RT-PCR kit. A second multiplex PCR round built the libraries, followed by size selection and purification. Paired-end sequencing of the libraries was performed with 100 bp reads on an Illumina HiSeq2000. In the authors' own workflow: SOAPnuke was used to process the raw data, removing reads that contained adapters or uncalled bases, had a mean Phred below 15, or lacked an exact match to the constant primer or identifier. High-quality paired reads were merged with COPE v1.2.5, and unique nucleotide sequences were defined as clonotypes. MiTCR v1.1 was used to align clonotypes to the IMGT TRBV, TRBD and TRBJ reference segments. Only V-J combinations with frequency above 0.0001, covering about 99% of repertoires, were analysed. The TCS score was defined as F50 (clonal expansion) divided by E x V (chaos), with BLOSUM62-based TCRdist calculated between CDR3 peptides within each V-J. Welch's t-statistics and random forest reduced around 520 V-J features to 13, which were used in a naive Bayes classifier (R e1071). TCRdb trimmed the raw reads at Q25, called clones with MiXCR and kept productive beta chains. Identical CDR3 proteins give one entry, which carries the most common genes and DNA. The V and J calls and clone size come from TCRdb's table, not from the authors' own analysis. The sample table holds 300,000 to 450,000 distinct CDR3 sequences, of which 15% to 20% were seen once. The ten largest clones capture less than 20% of the sample.

Beyond this particular receptor, the publication reports: No statistical method was used to fix the sample size in advance, and group allocation was not hidden from the investigators. Most expanded thyroid clonotypes (frequency above 0.001) were also found in blood, which suggests that blood repertoires may mirror thyroid immune responses. During validation, the model predicted progression to ophthalmopathy a median of approximately six months ahead of onset, with more than 60% sensitivity and 72% to 80% specificity. Ophthalmopathy was separated from stable hyperthyroidism by a 13 V-J signature model, with approximately 85% sensitivity and 81% to 82% specificity obtained in cross-validation and 80%/75% obtained in testing.

Sequencing used blood. This clonotype was obtained from a middle-aged woman with Graves' ophthalmopathy. The rearranged chain carries TRBV25-1 and TRBJ1-2, with no confidently assigned D gene. The CDR3 in this case is CASSDGFYGYTF. At the DNA level, the sequence is TGTGCCAGCAGTGACGGATTCTATGGCTACACCTTC.